A selection of T cell receptor beta chains follows, all from one sample in a study of blood T cell repertoires in COVID-19. Produced via immunoSEQ multiplex PCR; TCRdb's table is partial and in-frame only. Of under 200,000 clones listed, roughly 85% are singletons. The sequencing sample was made of peripheral blood. The origin of the receptors is a woman older than 75 with acute or convalescent COVID-19. The CDR3 runs from the conserved cysteine through the conserved F or W. D genes are given only for firm matches. Only some rows state a clone size, as once, few, many or a class for expanded clones.

D,size,V,J,CDR3,DNA
NA,NA,TRBV10-3,TRBJ2-1,CAITTTGVREQFF,TGTGCCATCACCACGACAGGCGTACGTGAGCAGTTCTTC
TRBD2,NA,TRBV7-2,TRBJ2-1,CASSLALAGAVQFF,TGTGCCAGCAGCTTAGCCCTAGCGGGAGCCGTCCAGTTCTTC
TRBD1,NA,TRBV6-5,TRBJ2-7,CASRTGTGLEQYF,TGTGCCAGCAGGACCGGGACAGGGCTCGAGCAGTACTTC
NA,once,TRBV18,TRBJ1-5,CASSPLAANQPQHF,TGTGCCAGCTCACCACTGGCGGCCAATCAGCCCCAGCATTTT
TRBD2,NA,TRBV6-2/TRBV6-3,TRBJ2-1,CASRPGGRSSYNEQFF,TGTGCCAGCCGCCCCGGCGGGAGGAGCTCCTACAATGAGCAGTTCTTC
TRBD1,once,TRBV5-5,TRBJ2-2,CASSFLATGAYGGELFF,TGTGCCAGCAGCTTCCTAGCGACAGGGGCTTACGGCGGGGAGCTGTTTTTT
NA,few,TRBV5-4,TRBJ1-2,CASSLFPDREYGYTF,TGTGCCAGCAGCTTATTCCCTGACAGAGAGTATGGCTACACCTTC
NA,NA,TRBV27,TRBJ1-2,CASSVWDVGGMRGYTF,TGTGCCAGCAGTGTTTGGGATGTCGGGGGGATGCGTGGCTACACCTTC
TRBD1,once,TRBV19,TRBJ1-1,CASSLRGRGTEAFF,TGTGCCAGTAGTCTCAGGGGGCGCGGTACTGAAGCTTTCTTT
NA,NA,TRBV20-1,TRBJ2-1,CSATGESQFF,TGCAGTGCTACAGGGGAATCGCAGTTCTTC
NA,NA,TRBV12-3/TRBV12-4,TRBJ2-4,CASTLGSNIQYF,TGTGCCAGCACCCTGGGCTCTAACATTCAGTACTTC
NA,NA,TRBV6-5,TRBJ2-7,CASSYSLAGYEQYF,TGTGCCAGCAGTTACTCGCTGGCGGGTTACGAGCAGTACTTC
NA,NA,TRBV5-8,TRBJ2-2,CASSLKRITGELFF,TGTGCCAGCAGCTTGAAGCGTATCACCGGGGAGCTGTTTTTT
TRBD1,NA,TRBV5-6,TRBJ1-1,CARRDRDTEAFF,TGTGCCAGGCGAGACAGGGACACTGAAGCTTTCTTT
NA,NA,TRBV28,TRBJ2-4,CASSLHVLAKNIQYF,TGTGCCAGCAGTTTACACGTACTAGCCAAAAACATTCAGTACTTC
NA,NA,TRBV4-3,TRBJ1-2,CASSQSEGAYGYTF,TGCGCCAGCAGCCAATCAGAGGGAGCTTATGGCTACACCTTC
NA,NA,TRBV7-2,TRBJ1-3,CASSLRGGSGNTIYF,TGTGCCAGCAGCTTGAGAGGGGGTTCTGGAAACACCATATATTTT
NA,NA,TRBV18,TRBJ1-1,CASSQRQINTEAFF,TGTGCCAGCTCACAGCGACAGATAAACACTGAAGCTTTCTTT
NA,NA,TRBV5-4,TRBJ2-5,CASSLDSPGTQYF,TGTGCCAGCAGCCTGGACTCCCCCGGGACCCAGTACTTC
NA,NA,TRBV4-2,TRBJ2-1,CASSQGTNSYNEQFF,TGTGCCAGCAGCCAAGGGACTAATTCCTACAATGAGCAGTTCTTC
NA,NA,TRBV10-3,TRBJ1-1,CAISEIRENTEAFF,TGTGCCATCAGTGAAATCAGGGAGAACACTGAAGCTTTCTTT
TRBD1,NA,TRBV5-6,TRBJ1-2,CASSLIRGQGYTF,TGTGCCAGCAGCTTGATAAGGGGACAGGGCTACACCTTC
TRBD2,NA,TRBV2,TRBJ2-2,CASTLAGDTGELFF,TGTGCCAGCACACTAGCGGGGGACACCGGGGAGCTGTTTTTT
NA,NA,TRBV24-1,TRBJ1-3,CATTFRNPGNTIYF,TGTGCCACCACGTTCAGGAATCCTGGAAACACCATATATTTT
NA,NA,TRBV3-1/TRBV3-2,TRBJ1-3,CASSQREAGNTIYF,TGTGCCAGCAGCCAGAGGGAGGCAGGAAACACCATATATTTT
NA,NA,TRBV7-9,TRBJ1-2,CASSLAEGRDYGYTF,TGTGCCAGCAGCTTAGCTGAGGGGAGGGACTATGGCTACACCTTC
NA,NA,TRBV6-4,TRBJ1-1,CASSADKNTEAFF,TGTGCCAGCAGTGCGGACAAGAACACTGAAGCTTTCTTT
NA,NA,TRBV11-3,TRBJ2-2,CASSSVTGELFF,TGTGCCAGCAGCTCCGTCACCGGGGAGCTGTTTTTT
NA,NA,TRBV18,TRBJ2-7,CASSPRTGSSYEQYF,TGTGCCAGCTCACCAAGGACTGGGAGCTCCTACGAGCAGTACTTC
TRBD1,NA,TRBV7-2,TRBJ2-5,CASSSVDRAAQYF,TGTGCCAGCAGCTCAGTTGACAGGGCTGCCCAGTACTTC
TRBD1,NA,TRBV9,TRBJ1-1,CASSQTGQGAWSFF,TGTGCCAGCAGCCAAACCGGACAGGGGGCTTGGTCTTTCTTT
NA,NA,TRBV5-1,TRBJ2-1,CASSSDSPFYNEQFF,TGCGCCAGCAGCTCAGACAGCCCTTTCTACAATGAGCAGTTCTTC
TRBD1,NA,TRBV19,TRBJ2-7,CASSPRQGNYEQYF,TGTGCCAGTAGTCCTCGACAGGGAAACTACGAGCAGTACTTC
NA,NA,TRBV27,TRBJ2-7,CASSLNRGGGYEQYF,TGTGCCAGCAGTTTGAACCGCGGGGGCGGCTACGAGCAGTACTTC
NA,few,TRBV5-1,TRBJ1-2,CASRNNNYGYTF,TGCGCCAGCAGGAACAATAACTATGGCTACACCTTC
NA,NA,TRBV19,TRBJ1-2,CASRPRGGGYGYTF,TGTGCCAGTAGGCCTCGTGGGGGGGGCTATGGCTACACCTTC
TRBD1,NA,TRBV6-5,TRBJ1-1,CASSLDRENTEAFF,TGTGCCAGCAGCCTGGACAGGGAGAACACTGAAGCTTTCTTT
TRBD2,NA,TRBV2,TRBJ2-1,CASKGLGYNEQFF,TGTGCCAGCAAGGGACTAGGCTACAATGAGCAGTTCTTC
NA,once,TRBV21-1,TRBJ1-4,CASSKVALSRGEKLFF,TGTGCCAGCAGCAAAGTCGCTCTTTCCCGGGGTGAAAAACTGTTTTTT
TRBD2,NA,TRBV7-9,TRBJ2-7,CASSLARGRRHEQYF,TGTGCCAGCAGCTTAGCGCGGGGGAGAAGGCACGAGCAGTACTTC
NA,few,TRBV3-1/TRBV3-2,TRBJ1-2,CASSQVRFGGFVRYGYTF,TGTGCCAGCAGCCAAGTACGTTTCGGGGGTTTTGTTCGTTATGGCTACACCTTC
NA,NA,TRBV28,TRBJ1-1,CASSSRRFEAFF,TGTGCCAGCAGTTCGCGGCGTTTTGAAGCTTTCTTT
NA,once,TRBV2,TRBJ1-1,CAPVKERTNTEAFF,TGTGCCCCAGTGAAAGAGAGGACTAACACTGAAGCTTTCTTT